This entry is about one T cell receptor beta chain. Its antigen is unidentified. Read data end 3 residues before the CDR3 end; the end is taken from the germline J gene. Sequencing was performed with immunoSEQ multiplex PCR; in TCRdb, only in-frame clones are kept and a portion is missing. With some 30,000 clones in the sample, the ten largest clones hold about 3.4%. The data stem from a study of T cells in women clearing cervical HPV infection. Regarding the study as a whole: Repertoire richness, not evenness, was significantly elevated in CIN3+ cases versus controls.

Germline V gives CDR1 SNHLY, CDR2 FYNNEI. CDR3 length: 14 amino acids. The V end lost 10 bases, the J end lost 8 bases, and 18 bases lay between the germline ends. The sequence was collected from a woman aged 18 to 75 with a cervical HPV16 infection that either progressed to CIN3+ or cleared (not recorded which). The chain recombines TRBV2 with TRBJ1-6; a weak D match, TRBD1 (6 bases). The source material was blood buffy coat. The CDR3 bases that were read are TGTGCCACTAGACAGGACGGACCCTATTCACCC. Its translation: CATRQDGPYSP. The CDR3 as a whole reads CATRQDGPYSPLHF.